This passage covers 6 T cell receptor beta chains from one sample sequenced in a study of cytomegalovirus exposure and HLA in healthy donors. Using immunoSEQ multiplex PCR, the repertoire was profiled, and TCRdb retains in-frame clones only, with some absent. The sample records more than 110,000 clones, about 91% being singletons. The specimen sequenced was PBMCs. These receptors originate from a woman aged 18 to 35 in good health and CMV-seropositive.

Of note for this clone: The same CDR3 can be traced to other DNA sequences in this sample. The V call is TRBV6-6, the J call TRBJ1-1, with a possible D match to TRBD1 (6 bases). This CDR3 is built from 14 residues. The germline V and J ends were trimmed by 0 bases and 1 base, with 6 bases remaining between them. Per germline, CDR1 MNHNY and CDR2 SVGAGI (reference sequence). In DNA form, the CDR3 reads TGTGCCAGCAGTTACTCAGGGGGGAACACTGAAGCTTTCTTT. Amino acid sequence: CASSYSGGNTEAFF.

The V gene is TRBV5-1, the J gene TRBJ2-7; 7 bases agree with TRBD2. The CDR3 has 11 amino acids. V gave up 4 bases and J gave up 12 bases; unmatched junction bases: 7. Germline assignment: CDR1 SGHRS and CDR2 YFSETQ. CDR3 DNA sequence: TGCGCCAGCAGCGCGAGCGGGGCGCGGTACTTC. This sequence encodes CASSASGARYF.

This chain uses TRBV19 with TRBJ1-2; possibly TRBD1 for D (6 bases). The germline V gene has CDR1 LNHDA and CDR2 SQIVND (reference sequence). V was clipped by 7 bases and J by 5 bases, with 26 bases between them. This CDR3 region has 17 residues. CDR3 sequence reads: CASTPDGGEGEWYGYTF. The DNA of the CDR3 is TGTGCCAGTACCCCAGATGGAGGGGAGGGGGAATGGTATGGCTACACCTTC.

The V call is TRBV27, the J call TRBJ2-5; 9 bases map to TRBD2. Unmatched junction bases numbered 10, after V lost 6 bases and J lost 5 bases. There are 15 residues in the CDR3. The V gene's germline CDR1 is MNHEY and CDR2 SMNVEV (reference sequence). CDR3 sequence (DNA): TGTGCCAGCAGCCTAGACGGACTAGCGTTCGAGACCCAGTACTTC. Its translation is CASSLDGLAFETQYF.

The J gene is TRBJ1-1, the V gene TRBV28, with 9 nucleotides matching TRBD1. Germline V gene lookup returns CDR1 MDHEN and CDR2 SYDVKM. The CDR3 has 17 amino acids. The V and J ends lost 6 bases and 1 base, in that order; junction bases with no gene match: 12. CDR3 DNA sequence: TGTGCCAGCAGCACCGGGACAGGGCATACCCAGAACACTGAAGCTTTCTTT. Translated: CASSTGTGHTQNTEAFF. Complete variable domain (other parts from reference TRBV28 and TRBJ1-1): DVKVTQSSRYLVKRTGEKVFLECVQDMDHENMFWYRQDPGLGLRLIYFSYDVKMKEKGDIPEGYSVSREKKERFSLILESASTNQTSMYLCASSTGTGHTQNTEAFFGQGTRLTVV.

The J gene is TRBJ2-1, the V gene TRBV7-3, with D maybe TRBD2 (6 bases). CDR3 length: 14 residues. Trimming cost V 3 bases and J 7 bases, with 13 bases left between them. In germline, CDR1 is SGHTA, CDR2 FQGTGA. The CDR3 DNA follows: TGTGCCAGCAGCTTGCGGGGAAGTGGTAATGAGCAGTTCTTC. Its translation: CASSLRGSGNEQFF.